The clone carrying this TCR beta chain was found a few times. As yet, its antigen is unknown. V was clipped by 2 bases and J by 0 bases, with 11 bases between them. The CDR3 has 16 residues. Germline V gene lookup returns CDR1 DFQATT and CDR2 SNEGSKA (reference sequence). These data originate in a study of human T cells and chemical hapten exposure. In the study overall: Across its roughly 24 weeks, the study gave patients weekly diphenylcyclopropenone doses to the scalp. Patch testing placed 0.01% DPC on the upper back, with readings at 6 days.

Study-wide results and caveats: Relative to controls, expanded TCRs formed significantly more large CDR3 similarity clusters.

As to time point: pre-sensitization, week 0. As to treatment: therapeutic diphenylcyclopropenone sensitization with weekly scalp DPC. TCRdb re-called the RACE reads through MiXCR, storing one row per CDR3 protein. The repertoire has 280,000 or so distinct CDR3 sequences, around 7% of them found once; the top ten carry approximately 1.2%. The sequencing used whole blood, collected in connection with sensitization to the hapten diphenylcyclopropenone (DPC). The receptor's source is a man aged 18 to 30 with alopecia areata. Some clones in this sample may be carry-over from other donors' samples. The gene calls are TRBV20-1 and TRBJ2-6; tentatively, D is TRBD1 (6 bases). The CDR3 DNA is TGCAGTGCTAGACCCGGACAGAGCTCTGGGGCCAACGTCCTGACTTTC. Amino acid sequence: CSARPGQSSGANVLTF.